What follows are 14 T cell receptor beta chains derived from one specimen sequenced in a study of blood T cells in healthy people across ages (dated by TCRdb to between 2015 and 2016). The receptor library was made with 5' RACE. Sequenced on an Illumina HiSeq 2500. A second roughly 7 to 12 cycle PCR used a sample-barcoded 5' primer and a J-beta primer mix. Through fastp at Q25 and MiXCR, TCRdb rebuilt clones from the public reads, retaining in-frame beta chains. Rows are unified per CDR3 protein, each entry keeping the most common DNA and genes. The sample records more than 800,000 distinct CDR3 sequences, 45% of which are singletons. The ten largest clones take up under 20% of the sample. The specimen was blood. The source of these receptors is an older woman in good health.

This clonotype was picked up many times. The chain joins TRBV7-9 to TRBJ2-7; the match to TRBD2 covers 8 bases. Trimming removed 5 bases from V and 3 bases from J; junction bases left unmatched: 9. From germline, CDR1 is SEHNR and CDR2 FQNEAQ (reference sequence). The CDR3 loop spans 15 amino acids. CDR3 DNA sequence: TGTGCCAGCAGCGAACGGACTAGCAGACACTACGAGCAGTACTTC. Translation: CASSERTSRHYEQYF.

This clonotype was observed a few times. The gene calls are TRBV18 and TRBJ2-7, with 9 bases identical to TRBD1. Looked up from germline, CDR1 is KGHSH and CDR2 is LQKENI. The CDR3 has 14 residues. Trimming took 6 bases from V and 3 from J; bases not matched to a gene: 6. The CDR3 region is CASSPGQGFYEQYF. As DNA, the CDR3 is TGTGCCAGCTCTCCGGGACAGGGTTTCTACGAGCAGTACTTC.

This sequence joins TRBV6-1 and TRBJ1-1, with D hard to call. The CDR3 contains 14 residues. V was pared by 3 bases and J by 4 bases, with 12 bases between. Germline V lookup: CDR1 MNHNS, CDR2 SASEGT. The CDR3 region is CASSDGRAGTEAFF. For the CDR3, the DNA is TGTGCCAGCAGTGACGGACGGGCAGGCACTGAAGCTTTCTTT.

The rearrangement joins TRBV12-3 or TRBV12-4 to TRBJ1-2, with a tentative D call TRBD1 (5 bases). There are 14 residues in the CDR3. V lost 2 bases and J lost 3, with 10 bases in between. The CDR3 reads CASSLFRGDYGYTF. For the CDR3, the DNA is TGTGCCAGCAGTTTATTTAGAGGGGACTATGGCTACACCTTC.

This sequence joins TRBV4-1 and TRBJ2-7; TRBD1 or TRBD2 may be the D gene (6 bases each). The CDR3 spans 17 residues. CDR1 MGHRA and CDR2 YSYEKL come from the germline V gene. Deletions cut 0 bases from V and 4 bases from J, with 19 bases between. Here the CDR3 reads CASSQESAGAGAYEQYF. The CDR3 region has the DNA TGCGCCAGCAGCCAAGAGTCAGCGGGTGCAGGGGCGTACGAGCAGTACTTC.

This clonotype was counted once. The CDR3 sequence: CASSPPGGRQDTQYF. The CDR3 bases are TGTGCCAGCTCACCACCGGGCGGGAGGCAAGATACGCAGTATTTT. This chain links TRBV18 with TRBJ2-3, with TRBD2 matching over 8 bases. The CDR3 is 15 residues long. Looked up from germline, CDR1 is KGHSH and CDR2 is LQKENI. J lost 5 bases, V lost 0 bases, and 4 bases had no gene match.

In nucleotides, the CDR3 is TGTGCCAGCAGTGGGCCCACGATCCTCCGATCTCACACAGATACGCAGTATTTT. Encoded protein: CASSGPTILRSHTDTQYF. V and J are TRBV27 and TRBJ2-3; D is undetermined. This CDR3 is 18 amino acids long. Between the trimmed V and J ends, which lost 5 bases and 2 bases, there was a span of 23 bases. Germline loops: CDR1 MNHEY, CDR2 SMNVEV (reference sequence).

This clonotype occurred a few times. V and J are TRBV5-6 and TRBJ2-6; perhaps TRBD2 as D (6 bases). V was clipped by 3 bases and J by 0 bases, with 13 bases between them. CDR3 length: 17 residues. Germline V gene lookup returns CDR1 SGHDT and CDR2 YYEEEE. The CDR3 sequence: CASSWGGSRSGANVLTF. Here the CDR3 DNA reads TGTGCCAGCAGCTGGGGAGGCAGTCGCTCTGGGGCCAACGTCCTGACTTTC.

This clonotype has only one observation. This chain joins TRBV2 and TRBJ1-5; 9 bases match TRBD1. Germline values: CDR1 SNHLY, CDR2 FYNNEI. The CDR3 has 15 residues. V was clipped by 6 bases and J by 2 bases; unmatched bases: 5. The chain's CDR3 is CASSGQGTRNQPQHF. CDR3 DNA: TGTGCCAGCAGCGGACAGGGGACCCGCAATCAGCCCCAGCATTTT.

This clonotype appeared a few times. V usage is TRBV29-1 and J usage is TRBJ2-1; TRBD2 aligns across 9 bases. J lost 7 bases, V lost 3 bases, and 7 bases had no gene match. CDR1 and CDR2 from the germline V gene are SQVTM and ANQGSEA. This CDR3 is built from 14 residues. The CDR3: CSVDASGIWNEQFF. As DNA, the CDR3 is TGCAGCGTTGACGCTAGCGGGATATGGAATGAGCAGTTCTTC.

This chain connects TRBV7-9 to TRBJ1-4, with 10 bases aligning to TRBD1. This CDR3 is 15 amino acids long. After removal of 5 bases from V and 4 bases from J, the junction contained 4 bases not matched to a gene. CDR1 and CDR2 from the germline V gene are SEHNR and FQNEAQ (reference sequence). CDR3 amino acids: CASSRGTGVNEKLFF. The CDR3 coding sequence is TGTGCCAGCAGCCGCGGGACAGGGGTTAATGAAAAACTGTTTTTT.

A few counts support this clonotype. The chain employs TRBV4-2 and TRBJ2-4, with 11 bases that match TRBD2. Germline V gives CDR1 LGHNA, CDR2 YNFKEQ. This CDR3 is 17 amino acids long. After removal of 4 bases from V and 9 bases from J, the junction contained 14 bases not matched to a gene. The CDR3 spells CASSRSGTSGAETIQYF. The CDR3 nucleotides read TGTGCCAGCAGCCGTTCCGGGACTAGCGGAGCGGAAACCATTCAGTACTTC.

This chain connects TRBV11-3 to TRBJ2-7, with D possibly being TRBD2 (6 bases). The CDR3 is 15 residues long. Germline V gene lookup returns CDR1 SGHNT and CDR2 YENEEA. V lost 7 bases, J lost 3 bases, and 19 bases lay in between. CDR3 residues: CASIKHCVSGYEQYF. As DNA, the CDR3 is TGTGCCAGCATCAAACATTGTGTTAGCGGCTACGAGCAGTACTTC.

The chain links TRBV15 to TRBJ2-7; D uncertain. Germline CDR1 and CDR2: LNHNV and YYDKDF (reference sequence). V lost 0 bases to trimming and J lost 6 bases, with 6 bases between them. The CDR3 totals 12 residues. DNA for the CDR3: TGTGCCACCAGCAGAGATTGGAGCGAGCAGTACTTC. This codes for CATSRDWSEQYF.